These 20 T cell receptor beta chains originate from one sample sequenced in a study of shared clonotypes between healthy human individuals. TCRdb's table, derived via immunoSEQ multiplex PCR, lists solely in-frame clones and lacks some. The data hold 2 million to 2.5 million clones, with 93% observed a single time. The sequenced sample was naive CD4+ T cells from PBMCs. Stated subset: CD45RA+ positively selected. The receptors were sampled from a man aged 18 to 30 in good health. Some clones in this sample may be carry-over from other donors' samples.

This sequence joins TRBV6-6 and TRBJ1-2; TRBD1 matches at 8 bases. The germline CDR1 and CDR2 sequences are MNHNY and SVGAGI (reference sequence). The V and J ends lost 0 bases and 5 bases, in that order; junction bases with no gene match: 5. This CDR3 contains 15 residues. CDR3 in amino acids: CASSYSGQEGYGYTF. As DNA, the CDR3 is TGTGCCAGCAGTTACTCGGGACAGGAGGGGTATGGCTACACCTTC.

This clone was observed a single time. J is TRBJ2-1 and V is TRBV5-1; TRBD2 matches 12 bases. This CDR3 is built from 19 residues. CDR1 is SGHRS and CDR2 is YFSETQ in the germline V gene. V lost 2 bases, J lost 7 bases, and 16 bases stayed unmatched. In DNA form, the CDR3 reads TGCGCCAGCAGCTTCAGGGGACCGACTAGCGGGAGAATTTCGAATGAGCAGTTCTTC. The encoded protein is CASSFRGPTSGRISNEQFF.

About this clone: The same CDR3 also results from other DNA sequences found in this sample. The chain uses TRBV5-1 and TRBJ1-1; 8 bases match TRBD1. Germline values: CDR1 SGHRS, CDR2 YFSETQ. Unmatched junction bases numbered 5, after V lost 0 bases and J lost 4 bases. The CDR3 has 15 amino acids. The CDR3 loop reads CASSLARTGTTEAFF. In DNA form, the CDR3 reads TGCGCCAGCAGCTTGGCCCGGACAGGGACCACTGAAGCTTTCTTT.

This clone was seen a single time. Within the sample, other DNA sequences also encode this same CDR3. The rearrangement links TRBV5-4 to TRBJ2-1; D not certain. CDR1 and CDR2 from the germline V gene are SGHNT and YYREEE (reference sequence). V was trimmed by 1 base and J by 3 bases, leaving 5 bases between them. The CDR3 consists of 13 residues. CDR3 protein: CASSLSSYNEQFF. CDR3 DNA sequence: TGTGCCAGCAGCTTGAGTAGCTACAATGAGCAGTTCTTC.

The chain couples TRBV2 to TRBJ2-3, with D perhaps given as TRBD1 or TRBD2 (5 bases each). Trimming shortened V by 5 bases and J by 0 bases, and 9 bases separated the two germline ends. There are 14 residues in the CDR3. CDR1 is SNHLY and CDR2 is FYNNEI in the germline V gene. The CDR3 DNA follows: TGTGCCAGCAGTCGGGGCGGAAGCACAGATACGCAGTATTTT. Translated, it gives CASSRGGSTDTQYF.

This sequence joins TRBV5-4 and TRBJ2-2; 9 bases map to TRBD1. Germline V gives CDR1 SGHNT, CDR2 YYREEE (reference sequence). V was clipped by 4 bases and J by 0 bases; unmatched bases: 10. This CDR3 is built from 18 residues. This chain's CDR3 is CASSPGTGTFANTGELFF. In nucleotides, the CDR3 is TGTGCCAGCAGCCCTGGGACAGGGACCTTCGCGAACACCGGGGAGCTGTTTTTT.

This sequence joins TRBV19 and TRBJ2-1; possibly TRBD2 for D (5 bases). Germline lookup yields CDR1 LNHDA and CDR2 SQIVND (reference sequence). Trimming shortened V by 9 bases and J by 0 bases, and 12 bases separated the two germline ends. The CDR3 runs 14 residues. The chain's CDR3 is CASGSGYSYNEQFF. The DNA for the CDR3 is TGTGCCAGCGGAAGCGGATACTCCTACAATGAGCAGTTCTTC.

J is TRBJ2-1 and V is TRBV5-1, with D unclear. Trimming removed 0 bases at V and 2 bases at J, with 15 bases between. Germline V gives CDR1 SGHRS, CDR2 YFSETQ. The length of the CDR3 is 17 residues. The CDR3 coding sequence is TGCGCCAGCAGCTTGGCTGGGAACCTAGTAACCTACAATGAGCAGTTCTTC. This sequence encodes CASSLAGNLVTYNEQFF.

This clone appeared a single time. The V gene is TRBV18, the J gene TRBJ1-2, with D unclear. The CDR3 length is 15 residues. Germline CDR1 KGHSH, CDR2 LQKENI. The V end was cut by 6 bases, the J end by 4 bases, with 18 bases between. Here the CDR3 reads CASSSDRSMVYGYTF. The CDR3 nucleotides are TGTGCCAGCTCCTCAGATCGATCCATGGTCTATGGCTACACCTTC.

This rearrangement joins TRBV5-1 to TRBJ2-1; no firm D call. The CDR3 is made up of 15 amino acids. V was shortened by 0 bases and J by 9 bases, with 16 bases between the two germline ends. Germline assignment: CDR1 SGHRS and CDR2 YFSETQ. The CDR3 DNA is TGCGCCAGCAGCTTGGCGGGTAGTGGTTGGAGTGAGCAGTTCTTC. Residues: CASSLAGSGWSEQFF.

The rearrangement joins TRBV7-9 to TRBJ1-2, with 9 bases fitting TRBD1. The germline CDR1 and CDR2 sequences are SEHNR and FQNEAQ (reference sequence). This CDR3 spans 14 amino acids. With 5 bases clipped from V and 7 bases from J, the junction kept 8 bases outside the gene matches. CDR3 loop: CASSATGGHSGYTF. CDR3 DNA: TGTGCCAGCAGCGCAACAGGGGGCCATTCTGGCTACACCTTC.

The CDR3 region has the DNA TGTGCCAGCAGCTTAAATCGGGGAATGACTGAAGCTTTCTTT. Translation: CASSLNRGMTEAFF. The chain couples TRBV7-9 to TRBJ1-1; D is unresolved. The germline CDR1 and CDR2 sequences are SEHNR and FQNEAQ (reference sequence). There are 14 residues in the CDR3. Trimming took off 2 bases at V and 5 bases at J, with 12 bases between the two ends.

This clone was picked up a small number of times. The chain couples TRBV6-8 to TRBJ1-5; D is perhaps TRBD1 (5 bases). In germline, CDR1 is MNHGY, CDR2 SAAAGT. The ends were cut back, 6 bases at V and 0 bases at J, with 15 bases in the middle. The CDR3 runs to 16 residues. In DNA form, the CDR3 reads TGTGCCAGCAGCCTTCGGGGAGGGGATAGCAATCAGCCCCAGCATTTT. Translated: CASSLRGGDSNQPQHF.

This chain uses TRBV15 with TRBJ2-7; D may match TRBD1 or TRBD2 (7 bases each). The CDR3 runs 14 residues. Germline values: CDR1 LNHNV, CDR2 YYDKDF (reference sequence). The V end lost 5 bases, the J end lost 7 bases, and 18 bases lay between the germline ends. The CDR3 loop reads CATSWGRGPGEQYF. DNA of the CDR3: TGTGCCACCAGCTGGGGGAGGGGGCCAGGGGAGCAGTACTTC.

This chain links TRBV18 with TRBJ1-5; D unresolved. The CDR3 loop spans 15 amino acids. Trimming left V 5 bases short and J 5 bases short, with 16 bases between. Germline assignment: CDR1 KGHSH and CDR2 LQKENI. Here the CDR3 DNA reads TGTGCCAGCTCAGTGACGCCGGCCCTTCATCAGCCCCAGCATTTT. This translates into CASSVTPALHQPQHF.

The chain uses TRBV6-4 and TRBJ2-3, with D unresolved. Trimming removed 4 bases from V and 3 bases from J, with 17 bases in between. Per the germline V gene, CDR1 is MRHNA and CDR2 is SNTAGT. CDR3 length: 16 amino acids. The CDR3 nucleotides are TGTGCCAGCAGTGCCCTTTCGAAAGGTGTAACAGATACGCAGTATTTT. Translating gives CASSALSKGVTDTQYF.

This sequence joins TRBV7-8 and TRBJ2-5, with 9 nucleotides matching TRBD1. This CDR3 spans 15 amino acids. With V trimmed by 4 bases and J by 5 bases, 8 bases remained unmatched. Germline CDR1 reads SGHVS; CDR2 reads FQNEAQ. The CDR3: CASSSYRGLAETQYF. CDR3 in DNA: TGTGCCAGCAGCTCTTACAGGGGGCTCGCGGAGACCCAGTACTTC. Using reference TRBV7-8 and TRBJ2-5 for the parts outside the CDR3, the full variable domain is GAGVSQSPRYKVAKRGQDVALRCDPISGHVSLFWYQQALGQGPEFLTYFQNEAQLDKSGLPSDRFFAERPEGSVSTLKIQRTQQEDSAVYLCASSSYRGLAETQYFGPGTRLLVL.

This clone appeared once. This rearrangement joins TRBV7-9 to TRBJ2-2; 12 bases align to TRBD1. V trimming: 6 bases; J trimming: 7 bases; junction bases outside the gene matches: 3. This CDR3 is 14 amino acids long. The germline V gene encodes CDR1 SEHNR and CDR2 FQNEAQ (reference sequence). The CDR3 is CASRGQGAIGELFF. For the CDR3, the DNA is TGTGCCAGCAGGGGACAGGGGGCGATCGGGGAGCTGTTTTTT. The entire variable domain, with the rest obtained from reference TRBV7-9 and TRBJ2-2, is as follows: DTGVSQNPRHKITKRGQNVTFRCDPISEHNRLYWYRQTLGQGPEFLTYFQNEAQLEKSRLLSDRFSAERPKGSFSTLEIQRTEQGDSAMYLCASRGQGAIGELFFGEGSRLTVL.

The chain links TRBV2 to TRBJ2-7; D is possibly TRBD2 (6 bases). V lost 1 base and J lost 2, with 15 bases in between. The V gene's germline CDR1 is SNHLY and CDR2 FYNNEI. CDR3 length: 16 amino acids. The CDR3 nucleotides are TGTGCCAGCAGTGAAGAATCGGCGGGATTCCCCTACGAGCAGTACTTC. Residues: CASSEESAGFPYEQYF. Complete variable domain (other parts from reference TRBV2 and TRBJ2-7): EPEVTQTPSHQVTQMGQEVILRCVPISNHLYFYWYRQILGQKVEFLVSFYNNEISEKSEIFDDQFSVERPDGSNFTLKIRSTKLEDSAMYFCASSEESAGFPYEQYFGPGTRLTVT.

This chain links TRBV4-1 with TRBJ2-1, with 9 bases fitting TRBD2. CDR3 length equals 19 residues. Trimming cost V 3 bases and J 2 bases; bases outside gene matches: 14. Germline loops: CDR1 MGHRA, CDR2 YSYEKL. CDR3 in DNA: TGCGCCAGCAGCCAGAAGAGTGGAAGCGGGAGGTTTGCCTACAATGAGCAGTTCTTC. It codes for CASSQKSGSGRFAYNEQFF.